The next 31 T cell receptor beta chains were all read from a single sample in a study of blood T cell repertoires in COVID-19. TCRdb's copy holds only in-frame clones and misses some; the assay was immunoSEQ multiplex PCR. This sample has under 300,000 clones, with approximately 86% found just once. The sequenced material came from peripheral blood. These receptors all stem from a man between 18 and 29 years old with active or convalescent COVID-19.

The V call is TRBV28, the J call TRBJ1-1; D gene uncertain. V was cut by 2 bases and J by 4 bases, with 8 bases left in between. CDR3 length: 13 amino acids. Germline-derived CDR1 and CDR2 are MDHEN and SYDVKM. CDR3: CASSLIQATEAFF. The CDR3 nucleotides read TGTGCCAGCAGTTTAATCCAGGCCACTGAAGCTTTCTTT.

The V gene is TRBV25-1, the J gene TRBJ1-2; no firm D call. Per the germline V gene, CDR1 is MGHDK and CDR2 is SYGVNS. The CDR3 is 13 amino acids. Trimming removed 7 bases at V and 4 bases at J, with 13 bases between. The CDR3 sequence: CASTRGMAYGYTF. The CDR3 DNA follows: TGTGCCAGCACAAGAGGGATGGCCTATGGCTACACCTTC.

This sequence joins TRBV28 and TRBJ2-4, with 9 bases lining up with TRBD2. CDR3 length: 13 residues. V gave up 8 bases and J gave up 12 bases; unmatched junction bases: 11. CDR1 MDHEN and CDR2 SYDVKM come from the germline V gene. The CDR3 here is CASFEGLAGTQYF. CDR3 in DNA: TGTGCCAGCTTCGAGGGCCTAGCGGGAACTCAGTACTTC. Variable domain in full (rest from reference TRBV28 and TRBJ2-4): DVKVTQSSRYLVKRTGEKVFLECVQDMDHENMFWYRQDPGLGLRLIYFSYDVKMKEKGDIPEGYSVSREKKERFSLILESASTNQTSMYLCASFEGLAGTQYFGAGTRLSVL.

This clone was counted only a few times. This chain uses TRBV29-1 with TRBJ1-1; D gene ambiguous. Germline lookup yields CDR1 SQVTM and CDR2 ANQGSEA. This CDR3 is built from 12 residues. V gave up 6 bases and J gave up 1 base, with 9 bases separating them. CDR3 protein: CSVMVGNTEAFF. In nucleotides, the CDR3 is TGCAGCGTGATGGTCGGGAACACTGAAGCTTTCTTT.

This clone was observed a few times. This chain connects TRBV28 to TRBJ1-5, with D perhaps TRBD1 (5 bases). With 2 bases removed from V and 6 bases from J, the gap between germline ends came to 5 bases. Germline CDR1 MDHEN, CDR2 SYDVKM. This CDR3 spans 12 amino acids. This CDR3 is CASSLQGQPQHF. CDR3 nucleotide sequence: TGTGCCAGCAGTTTACAGGGTCAGCCCCAGCATTTT.

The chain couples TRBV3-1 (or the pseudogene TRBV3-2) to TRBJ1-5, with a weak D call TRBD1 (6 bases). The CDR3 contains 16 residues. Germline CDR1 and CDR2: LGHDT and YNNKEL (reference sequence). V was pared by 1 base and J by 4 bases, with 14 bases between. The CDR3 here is CASSQVPGTSNQPQHF. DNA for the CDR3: TGTGCCAGCAGCCAAGTACCCGGGACAAGTAATCAGCCCCAGCATTTT.

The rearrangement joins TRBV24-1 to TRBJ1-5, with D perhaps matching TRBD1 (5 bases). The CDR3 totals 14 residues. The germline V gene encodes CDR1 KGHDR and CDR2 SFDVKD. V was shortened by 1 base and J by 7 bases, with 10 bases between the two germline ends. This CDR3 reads CATSDLTGEQPQHF. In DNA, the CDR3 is TGTGCCACCAGTGATTTAACAGGTGAGCAGCCCCAGCATTTT.

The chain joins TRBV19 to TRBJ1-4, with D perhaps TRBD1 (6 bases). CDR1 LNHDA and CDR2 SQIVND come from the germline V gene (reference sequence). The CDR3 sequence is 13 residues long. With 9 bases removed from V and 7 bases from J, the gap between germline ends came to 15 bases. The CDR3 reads CASRQAASEKLFF. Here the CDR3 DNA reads TGTGCCAGCCGACAGGCCGCCTCTGAAAAACTGTTTTTT.

The CDR3 is CAWETGAKTPNTGELFF. The CDR3 DNA reads as TGTGCCTGGGAGACAGGGGCCAAAACCCCGAACACCGGGGAGCTGTTTTTT. This chain uses TRBV30 with TRBJ2-2; 8 bases map to TRBD1. V lost 5 bases to trimming and J lost 0 bases; unmatched junction nucleotides: 11. Germline V lookup: CDR1 GTSNPN, CDR2 SVGIG (reference sequence). This CDR3 spans 17 amino acids.

This CDR3 reads CASSYLLDRKETQYF. The CDR3 region has the DNA TGTGCCAGCAGTTACCTTTTGGACAGGAAAGAGACCCAGTACTTC. This chain links TRBV6-2 or TRBV6-3 with TRBJ2-5, with 7 bases that match TRBD1. Unmatched junction bases numbered 6, after V lost 2 bases and J lost 3 bases. The CDR3 covers 15 residues. Germline values: CDR1 MNHEY, CDR2 SVGEGT.

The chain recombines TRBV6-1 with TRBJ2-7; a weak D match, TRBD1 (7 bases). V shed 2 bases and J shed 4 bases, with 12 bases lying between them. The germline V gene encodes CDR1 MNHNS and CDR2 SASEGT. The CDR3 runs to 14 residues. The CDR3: CASSERDSGYEQYF. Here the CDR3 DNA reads TGTGCCAGCAGTGAAAGGGACAGCGGGTACGAGCAGTACTTC.

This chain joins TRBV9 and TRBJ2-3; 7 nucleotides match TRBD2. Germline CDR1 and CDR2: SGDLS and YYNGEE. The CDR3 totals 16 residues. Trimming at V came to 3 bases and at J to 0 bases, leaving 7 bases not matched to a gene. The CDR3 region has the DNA TGTGCCAGCAGCGGACCAAGCGGGGCTAGCACAGATACGCAGTATTTT. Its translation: CASSGPSGASTDTQYF.

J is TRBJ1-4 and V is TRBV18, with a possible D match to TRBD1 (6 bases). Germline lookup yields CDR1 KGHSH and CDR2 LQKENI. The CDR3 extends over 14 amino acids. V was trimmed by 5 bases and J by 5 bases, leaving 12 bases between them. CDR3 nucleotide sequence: TGTGCCAGCTCAGACAGGATGGGCAATGAAAAACTGTTTTTT. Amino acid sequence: CASSDRMGNEKLFF.

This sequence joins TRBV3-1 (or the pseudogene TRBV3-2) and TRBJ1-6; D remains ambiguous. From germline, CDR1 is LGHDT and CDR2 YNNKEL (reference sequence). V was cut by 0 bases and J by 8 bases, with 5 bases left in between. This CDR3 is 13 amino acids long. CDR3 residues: CASSQEADSPLHF. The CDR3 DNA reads TGTGCCAGCAGCCAAGAGGCGGATTCACCCCTCCACTTT.

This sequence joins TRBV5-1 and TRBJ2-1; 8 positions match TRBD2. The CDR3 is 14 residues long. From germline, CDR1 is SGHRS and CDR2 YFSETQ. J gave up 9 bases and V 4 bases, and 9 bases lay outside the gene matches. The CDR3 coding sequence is TGCGCCAGCAGCACGTCGGGACTAGAGGTTGAGCAGTTCTTC. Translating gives CASSTSGLEVEQFF.

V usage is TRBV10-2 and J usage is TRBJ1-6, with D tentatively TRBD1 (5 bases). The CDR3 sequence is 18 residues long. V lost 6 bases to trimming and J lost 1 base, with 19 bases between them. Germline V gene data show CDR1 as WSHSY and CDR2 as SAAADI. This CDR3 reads CASRGSSAGISYNSPLHF. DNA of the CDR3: TGCGCCAGCAGGGGGTCTTCGGCAGGGATATCCTATAATTCACCCCTCCACTTT.

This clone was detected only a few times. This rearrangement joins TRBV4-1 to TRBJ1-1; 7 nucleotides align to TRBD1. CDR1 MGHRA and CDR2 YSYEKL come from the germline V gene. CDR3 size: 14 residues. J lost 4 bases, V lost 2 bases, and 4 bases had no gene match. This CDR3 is CASSQNRGGTEAFF. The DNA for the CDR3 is TGCGCCAGCAGCCAAAACAGGGGTGGCACTGAAGCTTTCTTT.

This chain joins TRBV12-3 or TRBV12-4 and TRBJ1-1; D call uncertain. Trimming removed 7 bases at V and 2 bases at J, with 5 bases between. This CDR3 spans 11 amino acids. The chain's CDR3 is CASILNTEAFF. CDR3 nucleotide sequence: TGTGCCAGCATCCTTAACACTGAAGCTTTCTTT.

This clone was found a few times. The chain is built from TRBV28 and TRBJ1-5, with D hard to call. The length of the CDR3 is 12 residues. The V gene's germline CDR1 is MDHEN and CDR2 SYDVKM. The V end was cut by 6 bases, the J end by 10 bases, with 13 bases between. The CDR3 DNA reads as TGTGCCAGCAGGGCTCCCCTTACCCCCCAGCATTTT. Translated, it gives CASRAPLTPQHF.

CDR3 protein: CASSHGEQGDEQFF. CDR3 nucleotide sequence: TGTGCCAGCAGCCACGGCGAACAGGGAGATGAGCAGTTCTTC. The chain has TRBV4-2 and TRBJ2-1, with D maybe TRBD1 (6 bases). The CDR3 runs to 14 residues. V was cut by 3 bases and J by 8 bases, with 14 bases left in between. Per germline, CDR1 LGHNA and CDR2 YNFKEQ.

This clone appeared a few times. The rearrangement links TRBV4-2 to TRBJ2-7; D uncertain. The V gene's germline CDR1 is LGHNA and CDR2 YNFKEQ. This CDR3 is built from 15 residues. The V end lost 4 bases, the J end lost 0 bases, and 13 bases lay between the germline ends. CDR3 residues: CASSPFSLSSYEQYF. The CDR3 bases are TGTGCCAGCAGCCCTTTTTCTCTGAGCTCCTACGAGCAGTACTTC.

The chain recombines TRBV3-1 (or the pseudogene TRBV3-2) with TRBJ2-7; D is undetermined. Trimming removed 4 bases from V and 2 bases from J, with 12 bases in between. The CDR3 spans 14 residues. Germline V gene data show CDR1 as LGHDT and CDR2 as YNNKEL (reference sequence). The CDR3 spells CASSRTDGTYEQYF. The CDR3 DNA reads TGTGCCAGCAGCCGCACAGACGGAACCTACGAGCAGTACTTC.

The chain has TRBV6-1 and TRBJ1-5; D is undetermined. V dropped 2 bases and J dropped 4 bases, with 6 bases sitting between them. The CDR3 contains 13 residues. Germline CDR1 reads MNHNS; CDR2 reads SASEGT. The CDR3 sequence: CASSEHENQPQHF. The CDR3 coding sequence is TGTGCCAGCAGTGAACATGAGAATCAGCCCCAGCATTTT.

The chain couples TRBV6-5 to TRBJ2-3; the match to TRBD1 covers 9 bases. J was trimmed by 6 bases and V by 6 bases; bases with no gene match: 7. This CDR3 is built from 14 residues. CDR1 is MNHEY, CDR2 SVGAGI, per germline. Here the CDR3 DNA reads TGTGCCAGCAGCCTGGGGGACAGGGCTGATACGCAGTATTTT. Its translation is CASSLGDRADTQYF.

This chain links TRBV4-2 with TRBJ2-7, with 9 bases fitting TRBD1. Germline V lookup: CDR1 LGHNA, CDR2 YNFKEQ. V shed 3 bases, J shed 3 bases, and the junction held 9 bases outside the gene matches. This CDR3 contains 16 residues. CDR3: CASSQTGQGPDYEQYF. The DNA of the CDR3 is TGTGCCAGCAGCCAGACCGGACAGGGGCCCGACTACGAGCAGTACTTC.

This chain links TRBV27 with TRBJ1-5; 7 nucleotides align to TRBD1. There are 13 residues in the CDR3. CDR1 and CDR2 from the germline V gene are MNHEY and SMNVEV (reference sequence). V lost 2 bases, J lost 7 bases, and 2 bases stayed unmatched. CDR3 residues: CASSLEGAQPQHF. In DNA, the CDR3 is TGTGCCAGCAGTTTAGAGGGGGCGCAGCCCCAGCATTTT.

The CDR3 DNA reads as TGTGCCAGCGGGAGTGGTACCGGGGAGCTGTTTTTT. This codes for CASGSGTGELFF. This chain joins TRBV11-3 and TRBJ2-2; D is perhaps TRBD2 (5 bases). V lost 8 bases to trimming and J lost 5 bases, with 9 bases between them. Germline CDR1 SGHNT, CDR2 YENEEA. The CDR3 length is 12 residues.

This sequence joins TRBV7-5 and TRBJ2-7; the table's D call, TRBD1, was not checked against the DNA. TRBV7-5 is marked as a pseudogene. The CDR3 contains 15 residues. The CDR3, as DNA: TGTGCCAGAAACTCCTACCCGGGACAAATCTACGAGCAGTACTTC. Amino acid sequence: CARNSYPGQIYEQYF.

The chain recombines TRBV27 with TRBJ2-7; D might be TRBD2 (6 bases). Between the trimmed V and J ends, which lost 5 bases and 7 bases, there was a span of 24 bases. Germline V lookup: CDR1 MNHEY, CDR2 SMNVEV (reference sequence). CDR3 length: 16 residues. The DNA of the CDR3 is TGTGCCAGCAGTCCTTGGGGGGATCGTACAGCACTTGAGCAGTACTTC. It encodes CASSPWGDRTALEQYF.

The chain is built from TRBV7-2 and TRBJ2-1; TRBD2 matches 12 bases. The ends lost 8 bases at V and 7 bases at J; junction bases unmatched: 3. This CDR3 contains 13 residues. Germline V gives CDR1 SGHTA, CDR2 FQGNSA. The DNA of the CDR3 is TGTGCCAGCCTAGCGGGGGGGGGTAATGAGCAGTTCTTC. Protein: CASLAGGGNEQFF.

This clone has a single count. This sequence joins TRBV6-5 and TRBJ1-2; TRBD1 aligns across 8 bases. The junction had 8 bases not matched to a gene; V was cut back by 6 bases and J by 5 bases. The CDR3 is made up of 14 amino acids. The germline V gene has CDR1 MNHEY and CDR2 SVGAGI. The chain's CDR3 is CASSLGQGGYGYTF. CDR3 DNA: TGTGCCAGCAGCCTCGGACAGGGCGGGTATGGCTACACCTTC.